This T cell receptor beta chain was found in a study of blood T cell repertoires in COVID-19. TCRdb's copy holds only in-frame clones and misses some; the assay was immunoSEQ multiplex PCR. The repertoire consists of roughly 100,000 clones, with approximately 81% occurring once and the leading ten covering 30% to 45%. CDR3 size: 15 residues. The germline V gene has CDR1 KGHSH and CDR2 LQKENI. V was clipped by 1 base and J by 6 bases; unmatched bases: 6. The chain links TRBV18 to TRBJ2-1, with TRBD2 identical over 7 bases. Sequenced input: peripheral blood. The receptor's source is a man of 80 years or more with acute or convalescent COVID-19. The CDR3 loop reads CASSPRSGMANEQFF. The CDR3 DNA sequence: TGTGCCAGCTCACCACGAAGCGGGATGGCCAATGAGCAGTTCTTC.